This T cell receptor beta chain is from a study of technical replicates of blood from several donors. Measured with immunoSEQ multiplex PCR; TCRdb has only the in-frame clones, and not every one. The sample yields about 79,000 clones, approximately 91% seen once. Sequencing used T cells isolated from PBMCs. This sequence originates from a human donor in good health. Some clones in this sample may be carry-over from other donors' samples.

The CDR3 loop reads CASSPPGLAGVNEQYF. CDR3 DNA sequence: TGTGCCAGTAGTCCGCCGGGACTAGCGGGAGTCAACGAGCAGTACTTC. The chain joins TRBV19 to TRBJ2-7, with 14 bases aligning to TRBD2. The V segment lost 5 bases and the J segment 5 bases; nucleotides outside the gene matches: 8. Germline loops: CDR1 LNHDA, CDR2 SQIVND (reference sequence). The CDR3 is 16 residues long.